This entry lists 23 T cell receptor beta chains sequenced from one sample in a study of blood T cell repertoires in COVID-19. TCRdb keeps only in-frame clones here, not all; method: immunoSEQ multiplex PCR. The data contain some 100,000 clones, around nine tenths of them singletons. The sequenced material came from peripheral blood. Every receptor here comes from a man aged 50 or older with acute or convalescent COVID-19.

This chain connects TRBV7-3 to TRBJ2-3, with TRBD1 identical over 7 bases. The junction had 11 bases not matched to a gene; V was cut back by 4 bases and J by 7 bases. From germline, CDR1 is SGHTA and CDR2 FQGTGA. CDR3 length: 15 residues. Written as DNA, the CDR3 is TGTGCCAGCAGCTCCACGGGACAGAGGTCAAATACGCAGTATTTT. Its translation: CASSSTGQRSNTQYF.

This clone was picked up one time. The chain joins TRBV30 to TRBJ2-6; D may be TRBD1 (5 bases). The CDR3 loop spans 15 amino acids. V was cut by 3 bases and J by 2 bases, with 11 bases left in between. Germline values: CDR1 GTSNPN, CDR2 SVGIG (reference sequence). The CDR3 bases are TGTGCCTGGAGACAAGGGGTGGCTGGGGCCAACGTCCTGACTTTC. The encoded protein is CAWRQGVAGANVLTF. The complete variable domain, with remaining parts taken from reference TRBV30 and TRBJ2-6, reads SQTIHQWPATLVQPVGSPLSLECTVEGTSNPNLYWYRQAAGRGLQLLFYSVGIGQISSEVPQNLSASRPQDRQFILSSKKLLLSDSGFYLCAWRQGVAGANVLTFGAGSRLTVL.

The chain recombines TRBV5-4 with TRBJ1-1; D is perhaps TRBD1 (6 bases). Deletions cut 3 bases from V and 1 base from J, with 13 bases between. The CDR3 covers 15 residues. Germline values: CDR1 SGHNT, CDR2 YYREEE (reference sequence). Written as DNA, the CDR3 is TGTGCCAGCAGCTCGGAGGGGGGGTCGAACACTGAAGCTTTCTTT. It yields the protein CASSSEGGSNTEAFF.

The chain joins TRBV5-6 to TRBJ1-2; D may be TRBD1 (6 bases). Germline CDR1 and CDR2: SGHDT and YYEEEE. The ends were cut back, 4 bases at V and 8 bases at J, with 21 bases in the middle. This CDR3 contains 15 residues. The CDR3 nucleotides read TGTGCCAGCAGCGGTGGGGGGGCCCCCGTCAAGGGCTACACCTTC. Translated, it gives CASSGGGAPVKGYTF. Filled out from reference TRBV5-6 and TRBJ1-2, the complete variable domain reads DAGVTQSPTHLIKTRGQQVTLRCSPKSGHDTVSWYQQALGQGPQFIFQYYEEEERQRGNFPDRFSGHQFPNYSSELNVNALLLGDSALYLCASSGGGAPVKGYTFGSGTRLTVV.

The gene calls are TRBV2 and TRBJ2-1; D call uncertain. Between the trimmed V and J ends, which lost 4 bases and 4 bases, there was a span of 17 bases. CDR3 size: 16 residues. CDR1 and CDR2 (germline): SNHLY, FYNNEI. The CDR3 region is CASSGSRKTTYNEQFF. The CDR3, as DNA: TGTGCCAGCAGTGGTTCGAGGAAGACCACTTACAATGAGCAGTTCTTC.

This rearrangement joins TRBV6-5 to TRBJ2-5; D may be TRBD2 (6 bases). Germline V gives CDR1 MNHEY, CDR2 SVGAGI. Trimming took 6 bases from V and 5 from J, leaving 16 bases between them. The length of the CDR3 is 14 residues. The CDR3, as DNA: TGTGCCAGCAGCCCCCCCCGGGGAGGCGAGACCCAGTACTTC. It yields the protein CASSPPRGGETQYF.

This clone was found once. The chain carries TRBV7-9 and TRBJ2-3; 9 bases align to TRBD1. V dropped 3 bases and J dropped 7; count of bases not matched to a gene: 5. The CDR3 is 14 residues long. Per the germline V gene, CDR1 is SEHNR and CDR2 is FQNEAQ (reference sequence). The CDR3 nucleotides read TGTGCCAGCAGCTTGGGACAGGGAATGAATACGCAGTATTTT. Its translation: CASSLGQGMNTQYF.

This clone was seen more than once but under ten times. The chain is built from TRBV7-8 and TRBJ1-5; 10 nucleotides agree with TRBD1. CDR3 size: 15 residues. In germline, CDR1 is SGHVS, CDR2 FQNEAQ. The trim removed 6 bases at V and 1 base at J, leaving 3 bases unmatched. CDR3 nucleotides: TGTGCCAGCAGAGAGGACAGGGGGAGCAATCAGCCCCAGCATTTT. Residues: CASREDRGSNQPQHF.

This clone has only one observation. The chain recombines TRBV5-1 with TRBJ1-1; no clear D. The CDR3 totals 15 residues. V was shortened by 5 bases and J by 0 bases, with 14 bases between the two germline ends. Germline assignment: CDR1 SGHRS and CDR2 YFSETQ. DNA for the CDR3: TGCGCCAGCAGTCCTTCAACTTCTTTGAACACTGAAGCTTTCTTT. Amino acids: CASSPSTSLNTEAFF.

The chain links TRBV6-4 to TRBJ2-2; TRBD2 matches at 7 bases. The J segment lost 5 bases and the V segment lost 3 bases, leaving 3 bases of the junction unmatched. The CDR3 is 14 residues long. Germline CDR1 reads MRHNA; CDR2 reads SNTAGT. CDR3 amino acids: CASSEGGSTGELFF. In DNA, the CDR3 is TGTGCCAGCAGTGAAGGCGGGAGTACCGGGGAGCTGTTTTTT.

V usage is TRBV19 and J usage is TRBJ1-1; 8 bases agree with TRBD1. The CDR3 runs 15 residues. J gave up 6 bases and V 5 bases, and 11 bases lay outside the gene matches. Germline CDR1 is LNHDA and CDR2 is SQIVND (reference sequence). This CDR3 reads CASSQTGTGKAEAFF. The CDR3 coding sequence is TGTGCCAGTAGTCAAACCGGGACAGGTAAGGCTGAAGCTTTCTTT.

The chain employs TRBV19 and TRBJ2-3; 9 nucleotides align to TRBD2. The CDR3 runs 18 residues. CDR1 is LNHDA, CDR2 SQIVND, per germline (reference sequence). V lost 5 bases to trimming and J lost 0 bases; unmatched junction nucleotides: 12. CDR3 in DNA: TGTGCCAGTAGTCCCACCTCTTTAGCGGGAGCTAGCACAGATACGCAGTATTTT. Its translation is CASSPTSLAGASTDTQYF. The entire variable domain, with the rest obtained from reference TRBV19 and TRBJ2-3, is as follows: DGGITQSPKYLFRKEGQNVTLSCEQNLNHDAMYWYRQDPGQGLRLIYYSQIVNDFQKGDIAEGYSVSREKKESFPLTVTSAQKNPTAFYLCASSPTSLAGASTDTQYFGPGTRLTVL.

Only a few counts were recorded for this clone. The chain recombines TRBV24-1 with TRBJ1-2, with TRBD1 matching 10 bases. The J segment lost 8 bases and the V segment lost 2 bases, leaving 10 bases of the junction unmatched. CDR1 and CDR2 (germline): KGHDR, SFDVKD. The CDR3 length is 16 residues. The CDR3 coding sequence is TGTGCCACCAGTGATTCCGGGACAGGGGAGTCCTACGGCTACACCTTC. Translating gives CATSDSGTGESYGYTF.

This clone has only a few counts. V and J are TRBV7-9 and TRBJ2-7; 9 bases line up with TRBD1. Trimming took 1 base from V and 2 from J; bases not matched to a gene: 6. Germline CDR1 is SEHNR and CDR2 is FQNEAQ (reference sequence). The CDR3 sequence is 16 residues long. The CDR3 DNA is TGTGCCAGCAGCTTAGATTGGGACAGGGACCCCTACGAGCAGTACTTC. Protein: CASSLDWDRDPYEQYF.

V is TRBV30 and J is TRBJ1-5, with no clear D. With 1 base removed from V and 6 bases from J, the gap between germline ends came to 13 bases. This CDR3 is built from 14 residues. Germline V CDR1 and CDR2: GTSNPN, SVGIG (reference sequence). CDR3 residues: CAWSGSGFRQPQHF. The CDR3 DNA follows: TGTGCCTGGAGTGGTTCGGGGTTTCGTCAGCCCCAGCATTTT.

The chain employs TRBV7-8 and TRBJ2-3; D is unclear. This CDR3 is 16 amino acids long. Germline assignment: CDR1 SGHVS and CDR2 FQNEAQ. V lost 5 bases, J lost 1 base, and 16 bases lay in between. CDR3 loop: CASSAPVDRGTDTQYF. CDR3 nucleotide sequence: TGTGCCAGCAGCGCCCCAGTTGATCGGGGCACAGATACGCAGTATTTT.

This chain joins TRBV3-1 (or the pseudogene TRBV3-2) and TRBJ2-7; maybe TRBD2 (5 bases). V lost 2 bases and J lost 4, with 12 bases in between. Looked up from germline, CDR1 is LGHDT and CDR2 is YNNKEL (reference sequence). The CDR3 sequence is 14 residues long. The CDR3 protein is CASSQQGGGYEQYF. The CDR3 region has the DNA TGTGCCAGCAGCCAACAAGGCGGCGGGTACGAGCAGTACTTC.

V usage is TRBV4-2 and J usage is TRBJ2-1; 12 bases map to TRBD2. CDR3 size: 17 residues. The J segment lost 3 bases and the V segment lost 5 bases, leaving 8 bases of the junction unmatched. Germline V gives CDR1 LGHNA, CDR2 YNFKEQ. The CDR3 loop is CASSTRTSGTFYNEQFF. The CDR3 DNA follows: TGTGCCAGCAGCACTCGGACTAGCGGGACTTTCTACAATGAGCAGTTCTTC.

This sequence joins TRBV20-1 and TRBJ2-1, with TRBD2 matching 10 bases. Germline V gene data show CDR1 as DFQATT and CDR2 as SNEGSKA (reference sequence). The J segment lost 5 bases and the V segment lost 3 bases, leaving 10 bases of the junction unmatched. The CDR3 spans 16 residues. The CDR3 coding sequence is TGCAGTGCTAGTGGTCCGGGACTAGCGAAGAACAATGAGCAGTTCTTC. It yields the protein CSASGPGLAKNNEQFF.

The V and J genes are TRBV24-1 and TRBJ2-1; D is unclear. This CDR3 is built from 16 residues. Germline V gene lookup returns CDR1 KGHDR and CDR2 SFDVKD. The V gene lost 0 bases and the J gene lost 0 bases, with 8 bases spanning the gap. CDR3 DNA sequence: TGTGCCACCAGTGATTTGAGAGCGAGCTCCTACAATGAGCAGTTCTTC. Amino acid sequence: CATSDLRASSYNEQFF.

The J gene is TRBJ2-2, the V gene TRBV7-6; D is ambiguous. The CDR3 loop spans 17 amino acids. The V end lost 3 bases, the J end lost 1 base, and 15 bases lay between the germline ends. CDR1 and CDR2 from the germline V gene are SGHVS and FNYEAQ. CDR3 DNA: TGTGCCAGCAGCTTGCATATGAACTTTAAGAACACCGGGGAGCTGTTTTTT. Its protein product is CASSLHMNFKNTGELFF.

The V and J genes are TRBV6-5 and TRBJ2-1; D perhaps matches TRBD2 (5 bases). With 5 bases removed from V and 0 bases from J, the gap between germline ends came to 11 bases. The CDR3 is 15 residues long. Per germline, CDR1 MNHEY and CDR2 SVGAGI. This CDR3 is CASSPDWSSYNEQFF. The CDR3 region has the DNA TGTGCCAGCAGTCCGGACTGGAGCTCCTACAATGAGCAGTTCTTC.

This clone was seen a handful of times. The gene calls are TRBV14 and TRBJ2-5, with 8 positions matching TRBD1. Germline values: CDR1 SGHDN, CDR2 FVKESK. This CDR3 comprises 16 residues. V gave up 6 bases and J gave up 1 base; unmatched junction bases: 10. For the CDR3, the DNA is TGTGCCAGCAGTACGGGGACAGGTCGACGCCAAGAGACCCAGTACTTC. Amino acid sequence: CASSTGTGRRQETQYF. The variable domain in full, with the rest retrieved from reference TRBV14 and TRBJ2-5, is EAGVTQFPSHSVIEKGQTVTLRCDPISGHDNLYWYRRVMGKEIKFLLHFVKESKQDESGMPNNRFLAERTGGTYSTLKVQPAELEDSGVYFCASSTGTGRRQETQYFGPGTRLLVL.